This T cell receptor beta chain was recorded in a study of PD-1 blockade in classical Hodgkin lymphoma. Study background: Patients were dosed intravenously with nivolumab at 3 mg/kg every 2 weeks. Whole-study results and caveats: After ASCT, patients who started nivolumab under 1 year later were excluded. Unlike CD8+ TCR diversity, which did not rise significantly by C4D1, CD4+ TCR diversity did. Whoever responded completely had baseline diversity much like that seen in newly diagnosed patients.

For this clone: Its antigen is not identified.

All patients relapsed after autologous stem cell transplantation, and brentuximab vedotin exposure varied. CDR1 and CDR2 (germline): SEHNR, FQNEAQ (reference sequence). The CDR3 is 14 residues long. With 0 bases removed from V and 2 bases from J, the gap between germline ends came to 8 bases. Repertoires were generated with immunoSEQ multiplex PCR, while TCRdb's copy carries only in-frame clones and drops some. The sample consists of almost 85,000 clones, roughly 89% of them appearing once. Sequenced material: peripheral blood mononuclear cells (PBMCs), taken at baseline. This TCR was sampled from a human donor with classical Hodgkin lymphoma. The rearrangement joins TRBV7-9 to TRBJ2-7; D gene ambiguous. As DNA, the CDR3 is TGTGCCAGCAGCTTAGCGACCTCCCCCTACGAGCAGTACTTC. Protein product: CASSLATSPYEQYF.